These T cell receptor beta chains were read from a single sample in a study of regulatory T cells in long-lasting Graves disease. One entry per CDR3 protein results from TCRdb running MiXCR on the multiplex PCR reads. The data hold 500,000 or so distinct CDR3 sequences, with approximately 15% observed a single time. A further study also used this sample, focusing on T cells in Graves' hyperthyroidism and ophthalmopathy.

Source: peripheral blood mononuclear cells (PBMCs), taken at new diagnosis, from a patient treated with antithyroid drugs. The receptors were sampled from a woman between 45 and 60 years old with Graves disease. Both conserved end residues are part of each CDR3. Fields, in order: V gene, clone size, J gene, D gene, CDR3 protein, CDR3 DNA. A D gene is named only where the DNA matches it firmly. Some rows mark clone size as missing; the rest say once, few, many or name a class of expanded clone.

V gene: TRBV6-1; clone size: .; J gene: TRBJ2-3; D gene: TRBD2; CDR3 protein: CASSPTGRTSGSSTDTQYF; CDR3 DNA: TGTGCCAGCAGCCCTACAGGTCGGACTAGCGGTTCTAGCACAGATACGCAGTATTTT
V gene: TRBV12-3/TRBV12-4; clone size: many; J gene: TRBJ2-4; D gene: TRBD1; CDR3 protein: CASSFSPDRANIQYF; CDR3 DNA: TGTGCCAGCAGTTTTAGTCCGGACAGGGCAAACATTCAGTACTTC
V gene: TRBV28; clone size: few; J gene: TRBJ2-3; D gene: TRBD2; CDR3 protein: CASSLLGSGRERLAQYF; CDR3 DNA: TGTGCCAGCAGTTTACTCGGGAGCGGGAGGGAGCGGCTGGCGCAGTATTTT
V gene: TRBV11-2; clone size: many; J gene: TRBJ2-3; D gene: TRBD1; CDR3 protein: CASSIVEFTGDTDTQYF; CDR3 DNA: TGTGCCAGCAGCATCGTCGAGTTTACAGGGGACACAGATACGCAGTATTTT
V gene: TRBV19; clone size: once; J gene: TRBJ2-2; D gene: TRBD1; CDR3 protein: CASSQWRDRGYPGELFF; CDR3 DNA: TGTGCCAGTAGTCAGTGGAGGGACAGGGGTTATCCCGGGGAGCTGTTTTTT
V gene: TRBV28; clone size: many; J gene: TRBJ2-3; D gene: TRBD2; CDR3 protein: CASSPWGLAGEVDTQYF; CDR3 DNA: TGTGCCAGCAGTCCTTGGGGACTAGCGGGAGAGGTAGATACGCAGTATTTT
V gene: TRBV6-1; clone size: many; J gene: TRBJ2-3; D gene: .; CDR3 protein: CASSWDFGTDTQYF; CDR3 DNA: TGTGCCAGCAGCTGGGACTTTGGCACAGATACGCAGTATTTT
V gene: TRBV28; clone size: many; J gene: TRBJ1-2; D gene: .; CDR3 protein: CASSLPDYGYTF; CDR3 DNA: TGTGCCAGCAGTTTGCCCGATTATGGCTACACCTTC
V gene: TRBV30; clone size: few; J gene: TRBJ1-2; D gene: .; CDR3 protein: CAWSDSGQIYGYTF; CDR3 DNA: TGTGCCTGGAGTGACTCGGGACAAATCTATGGCTACACCTTC
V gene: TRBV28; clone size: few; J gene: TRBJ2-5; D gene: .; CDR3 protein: CASTRGGLKGETQYF; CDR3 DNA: TGTGCCAGCACTAGAGGAGGTTTGAAGGGAGAGACCCAGTACTTC
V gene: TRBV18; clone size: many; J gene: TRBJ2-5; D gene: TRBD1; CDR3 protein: CASSLGQGETQYF; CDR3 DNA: TGTGCCAGCAGTTTAGGACAGGGCGAGACCCAGTACTTC
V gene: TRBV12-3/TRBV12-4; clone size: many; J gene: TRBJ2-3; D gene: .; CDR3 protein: CASSLASARTDTQYF; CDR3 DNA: TGTGCCAGCAGTTTGGCGAGCGCCCGCACAGATACGCAGTATTTT
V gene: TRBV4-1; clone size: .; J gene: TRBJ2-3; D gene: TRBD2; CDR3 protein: CASTWTSGISDTQYF; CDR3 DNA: TGCGCCAGCACCTGGACTAGCGGGATCTCAGATACGCAGTATTTT
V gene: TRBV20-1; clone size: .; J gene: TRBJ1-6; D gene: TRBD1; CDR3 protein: CSARANHWTGLYNSPLHF; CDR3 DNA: TGCAGTGCTAGAGCAAATCACTGGACAGGGCTTTATAATTCACCCCTCCACTTT
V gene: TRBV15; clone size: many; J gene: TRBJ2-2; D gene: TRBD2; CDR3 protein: CATSRDGLAGENTGELFF; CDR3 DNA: TGTGCCACCAGCAGAGATGGTCTAGCGGGAGAGAACACCGGGGAGCTGTTTTTT
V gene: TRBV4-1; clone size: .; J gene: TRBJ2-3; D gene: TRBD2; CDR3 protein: CASSPQSGGTDTQYF; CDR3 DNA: TGCGCCAGCAGCCCCCAAAGCGGGGGCACAGATACGCAGTATTTT
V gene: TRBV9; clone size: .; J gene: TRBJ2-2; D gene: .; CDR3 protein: CASSATPGRTGELFF; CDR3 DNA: TGTGCCAGCAGCGCCACACCCGGGCGGACCGGGGAGCTGTTTTTT
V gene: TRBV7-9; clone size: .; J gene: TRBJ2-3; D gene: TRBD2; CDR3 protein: CASEGPSGRAGTDTQYF; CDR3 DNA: TGTGCCAGCGAGGGGCCTAGCGGGAGGGCCGGCACAGATACGCAGTATTTT
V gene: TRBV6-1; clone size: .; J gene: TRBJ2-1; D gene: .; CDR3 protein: CASSDIQGTHEQFF; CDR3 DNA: TGTGCCAGCAGTGACATACAGGGCACCCATGAGCAGTTCTTC
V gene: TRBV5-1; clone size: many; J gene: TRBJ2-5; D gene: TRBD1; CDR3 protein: CASSLRTGAQETQYF; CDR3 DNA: TGCGCCAGCAGCTTGAGGACAGGGGCTCAAGAGACCCAGTACTTC
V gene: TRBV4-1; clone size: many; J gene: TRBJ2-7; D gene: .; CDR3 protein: CASSPFGFYEQYF; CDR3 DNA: TGCGCCAGCAGCCCATTCGGATTTTACGAGCAGTACTTC
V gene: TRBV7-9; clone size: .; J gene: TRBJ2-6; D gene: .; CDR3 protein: CASSSGSQVAGANVLTF; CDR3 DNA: TGTGCCAGCAGCTCTGGAAGCCAAGTAGCTGGGGCCAACGTCCTGACTTTC
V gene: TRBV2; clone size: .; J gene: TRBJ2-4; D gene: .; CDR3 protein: CASAGAKNIQYF; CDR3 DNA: TGTGCCAGCGCGGGGGCCAAAAACATTCAGTACTTC
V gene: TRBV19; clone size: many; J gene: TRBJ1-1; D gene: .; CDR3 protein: CASIQQLGAEAFF; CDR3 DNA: TGTGCCAGTATACAGCAACTCGGTGCGGAAGCTTTCTTT
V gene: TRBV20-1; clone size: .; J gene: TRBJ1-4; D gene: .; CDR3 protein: CSAKRGGSEKLFF; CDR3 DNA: TGCAGTGCTAAGAGGGGAGGGTCTGAAAAACTGTTTTTT
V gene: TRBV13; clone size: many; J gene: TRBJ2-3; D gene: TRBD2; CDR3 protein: CASRPSGGDTQYF; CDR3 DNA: TGTGCCAGCAGGCCTAGCGGGGGAGATACGCAGTATTTT
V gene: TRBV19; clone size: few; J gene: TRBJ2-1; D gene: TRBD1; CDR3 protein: CASSTGQGAYNEQFF; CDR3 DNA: TGTGCCAGTAGCACTGGACAGGGGGCCTACAATGAGCAGTTCTTC
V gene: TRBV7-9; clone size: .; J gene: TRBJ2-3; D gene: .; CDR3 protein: CASSLVWRSRGSTDTQYF; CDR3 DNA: TGTGCCAGCAGCTTAGTGTGGCGGAGTCGGGGCAGCACAGATACGCAGTATTTT
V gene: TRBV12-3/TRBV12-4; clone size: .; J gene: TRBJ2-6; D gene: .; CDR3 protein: CASSFRDRTLSGANVLTF; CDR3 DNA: TGTGCCAGCAGTTTCCGAGACAGGACCCTCTCTGGGGCCAACGTCCTGACTTTC
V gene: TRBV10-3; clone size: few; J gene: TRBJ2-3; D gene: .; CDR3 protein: CAISADPSRGGDTQYF; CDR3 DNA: TGTGCCATCAGTGCGGATCCCAGCAGGGGAGGGGATACGCAGTATTTT
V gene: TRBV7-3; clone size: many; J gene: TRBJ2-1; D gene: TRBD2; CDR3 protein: CASSPQLAGGYNEQFF; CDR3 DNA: TGTGCCAGCAGCCCCCAACTAGCGGGAGGTTACAATGAGCAGTTCTTC
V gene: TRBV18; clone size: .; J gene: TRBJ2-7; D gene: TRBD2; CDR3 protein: CASSPERLAGEQYF; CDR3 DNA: TGTGCCAGCTCACCAGAAAGACTAGCGGGCGAGCAGTACTTC
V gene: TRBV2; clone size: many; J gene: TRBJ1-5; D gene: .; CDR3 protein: CASSVIAGDNQPQHF; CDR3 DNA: TGTGCCAGCAGTGTCATAGCAGGGGATAATCAGCCCCAGCATTTT
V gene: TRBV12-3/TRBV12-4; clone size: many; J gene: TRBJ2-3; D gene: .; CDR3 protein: CASSFPSDTQYF; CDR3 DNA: TGTGCCAGCAGTTTCCCATCAGATACGCAGTATTTT
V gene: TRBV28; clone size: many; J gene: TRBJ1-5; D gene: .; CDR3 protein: CASRKGGRELQHF; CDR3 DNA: TGTGCCAGCAGGAAGGGAGGTCGTGAGCTTCAGCATTTT
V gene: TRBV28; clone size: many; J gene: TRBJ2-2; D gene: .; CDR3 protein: CASSTGTGELFF; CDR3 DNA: TGTGCCAGCAGTACCGGGACCGGGGAGCTGTTTTTT
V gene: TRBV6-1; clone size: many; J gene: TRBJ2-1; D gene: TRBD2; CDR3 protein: CASRGTSGRPEGIEQFF; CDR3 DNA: TGTGCCAGCAGGGGGACTAGCGGGAGGCCGGAGGGGATTGAGCAGTTCTTC
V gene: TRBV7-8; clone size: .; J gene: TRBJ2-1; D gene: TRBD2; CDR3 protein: CASSSSRPSGRPNEQFF; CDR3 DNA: TGTGCCAGCAGCTCCTCCCGGCCTAGCGGGAGGCCGAATGAGCAGTTCTTC
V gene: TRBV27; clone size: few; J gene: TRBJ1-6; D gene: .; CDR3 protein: CASSLEGYGGSPLHF; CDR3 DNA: TGTGCCAGCAGTTTAGAGGGTTACGGTGGTTCACCCCTCCACTTT
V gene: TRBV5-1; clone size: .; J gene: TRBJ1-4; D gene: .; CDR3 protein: CASSLSVGVEKLFF; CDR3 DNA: TGCGCCAGCAGCTTGTCAGTGGGGGTCGAAAAACTGTTTTTT
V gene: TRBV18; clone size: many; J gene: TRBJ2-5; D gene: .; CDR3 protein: CASSPPILETQYF; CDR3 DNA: TGTGCCAGCTCACCACCGATTCTGGAGACCCAGTACTTC
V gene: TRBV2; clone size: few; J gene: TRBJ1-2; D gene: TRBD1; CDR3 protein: CASSFKTGANYGYTF; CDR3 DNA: TGTGCCAGCAGCTTCAAGACAGGGGCGAACTATGGCTACACCTTC
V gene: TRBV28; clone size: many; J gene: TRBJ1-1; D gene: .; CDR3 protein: CASSSTQTYQAFF; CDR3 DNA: TGTGCCAGCAGTTCCACCCAAACATACCAAGCTTTCTTT
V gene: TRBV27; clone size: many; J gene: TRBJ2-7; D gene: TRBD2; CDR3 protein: CASSPYSGKSYEQYF; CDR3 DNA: TGTGCCAGCAGTCCTTACAGCGGGAAGTCCTACGAGCAGTACTTC
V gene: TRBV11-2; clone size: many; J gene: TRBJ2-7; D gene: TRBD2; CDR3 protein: CASSSSGLAPPLYEQYF; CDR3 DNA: TGTGCCAGCAGCTCCTCGGGACTAGCGCCTCCCCTCTACGAGCAGTACTTC
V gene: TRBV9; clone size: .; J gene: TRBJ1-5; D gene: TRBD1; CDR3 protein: CASSPGQGLISNQPQHF; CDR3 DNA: TGTGCCAGCAGCCCGGGACAGGGACTTATTAGCAATCAGCCCCAGCATTTT
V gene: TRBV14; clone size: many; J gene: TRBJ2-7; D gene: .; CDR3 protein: CASSQVQRYEQYF; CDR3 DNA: TGTGCCAGCAGCCAAGTCCAGCGGTACGAGCAGTACTTC
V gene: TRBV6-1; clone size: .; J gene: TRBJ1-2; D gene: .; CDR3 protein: CASSGDGGSYGYTF; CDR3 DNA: TGTGCCAGCAGTGGTGATGGGGGCTCATATGGCTACACCTTC
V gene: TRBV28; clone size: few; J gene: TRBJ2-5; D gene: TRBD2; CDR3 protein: CASSSGLALETQYF; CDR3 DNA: TGTGCCAGCAGTTCCGGACTAGCTTTAGAGACCCAGTACTTC
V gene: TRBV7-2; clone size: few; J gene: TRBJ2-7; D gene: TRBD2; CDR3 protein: CASSSQAGDEFEQYF; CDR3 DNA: TGTGCCAGCAGCTCCCAAGCGGGAGACGAATTCGAGCAGTACTTC
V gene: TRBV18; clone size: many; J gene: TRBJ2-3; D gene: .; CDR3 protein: CASSPRNTDTQYF; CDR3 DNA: TGTGCCAGCTCACCACGTAACACAGATACGCAGTATTTT
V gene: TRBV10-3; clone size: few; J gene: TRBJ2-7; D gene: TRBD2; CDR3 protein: CAISEAGEPYEQYF; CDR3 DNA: TGTGCCATCAGTGAGGCGGGAGAGCCCTACGAGCAGTACTTC
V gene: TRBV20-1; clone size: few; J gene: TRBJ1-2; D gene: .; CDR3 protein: CSARSLFRDGDYGYTF; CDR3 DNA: TGCAGTGCTAGATCCCTGTTTCGGGACGGAGACTATGGCTACACCTTC